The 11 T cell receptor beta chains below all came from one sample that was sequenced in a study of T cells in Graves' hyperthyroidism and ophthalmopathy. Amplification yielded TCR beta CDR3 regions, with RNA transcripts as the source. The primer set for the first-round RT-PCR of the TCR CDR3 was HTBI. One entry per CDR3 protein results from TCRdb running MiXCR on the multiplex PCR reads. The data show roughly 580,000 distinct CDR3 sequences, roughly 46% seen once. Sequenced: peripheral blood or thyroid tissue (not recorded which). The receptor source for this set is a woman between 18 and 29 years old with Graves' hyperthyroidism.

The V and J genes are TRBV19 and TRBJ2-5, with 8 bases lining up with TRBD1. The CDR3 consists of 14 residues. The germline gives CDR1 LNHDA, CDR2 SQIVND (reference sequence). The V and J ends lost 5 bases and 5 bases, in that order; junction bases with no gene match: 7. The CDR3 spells CASSAARGLETQYF. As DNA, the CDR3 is TGTGCCAGTAGTGCCGCCAGGGGGCTGGAGACCCAGTACTTC.

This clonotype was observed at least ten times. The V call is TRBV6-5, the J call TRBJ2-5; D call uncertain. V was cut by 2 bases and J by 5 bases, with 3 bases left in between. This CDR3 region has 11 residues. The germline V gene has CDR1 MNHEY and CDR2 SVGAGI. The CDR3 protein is CASSYRETQYF. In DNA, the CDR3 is TGTGCCAGCAGTTACCGGGAGACCCAGTACTTC.

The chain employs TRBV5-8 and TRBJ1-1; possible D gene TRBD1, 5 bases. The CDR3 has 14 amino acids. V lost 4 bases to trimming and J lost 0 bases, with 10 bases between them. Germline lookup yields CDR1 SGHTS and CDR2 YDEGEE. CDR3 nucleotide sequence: TGTGCCAGCAGCGCTGGACACCTGAACACTGAAGCTTTCTTT. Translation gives CASSAGHLNTEAFF.

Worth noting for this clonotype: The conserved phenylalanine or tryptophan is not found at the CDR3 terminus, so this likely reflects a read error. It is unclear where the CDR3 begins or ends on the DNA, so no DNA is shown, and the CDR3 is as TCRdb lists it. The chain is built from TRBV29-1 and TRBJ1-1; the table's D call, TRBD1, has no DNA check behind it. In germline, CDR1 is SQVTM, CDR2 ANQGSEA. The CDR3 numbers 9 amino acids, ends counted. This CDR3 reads CSGRQGSNY.

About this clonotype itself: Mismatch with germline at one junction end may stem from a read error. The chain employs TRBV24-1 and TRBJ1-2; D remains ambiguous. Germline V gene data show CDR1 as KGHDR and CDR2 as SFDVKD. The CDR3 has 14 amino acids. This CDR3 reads CASSPTSRIYGYTF. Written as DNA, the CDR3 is TGTGCCAGCAGTCCAACCAGCCGAATCTATGGCTACACCTTC.

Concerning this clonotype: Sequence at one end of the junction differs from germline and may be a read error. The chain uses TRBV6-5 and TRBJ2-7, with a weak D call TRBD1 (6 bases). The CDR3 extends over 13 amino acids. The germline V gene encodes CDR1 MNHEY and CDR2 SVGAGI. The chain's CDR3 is CASGWTASHEQYF. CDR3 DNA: TGTGCCAGCGGCTGGACAGCCTCCCACGAGCAGTACTTC.

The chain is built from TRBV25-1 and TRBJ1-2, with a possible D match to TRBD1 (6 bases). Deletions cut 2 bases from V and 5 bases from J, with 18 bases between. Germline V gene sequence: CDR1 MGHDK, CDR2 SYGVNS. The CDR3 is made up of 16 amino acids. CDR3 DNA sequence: TGTGCCAGCAGTGAAGCGAGGTACAGGGCTATTTATGGCTACACCTTC. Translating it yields CASSEARYRAIYGYTF.

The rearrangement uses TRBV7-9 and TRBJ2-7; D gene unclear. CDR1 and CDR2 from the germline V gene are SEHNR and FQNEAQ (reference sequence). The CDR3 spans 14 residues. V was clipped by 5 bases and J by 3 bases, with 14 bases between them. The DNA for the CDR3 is TGTGCCAGCAGCCCTGGCTCCCTCCTCTACGAGCAGTACTTC. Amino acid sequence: CASSPGSLLYEQYF. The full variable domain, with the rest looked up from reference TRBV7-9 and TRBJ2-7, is DTGVSQNPRHKITKRGQNVTFRCDPISEHNRLYWYRQTLGQGPEFLTYFQNEAQLEKSRLLSDRFSAERPKGSFSTLEIQRTEQGDSAMYLCASSPGSLLYEQYFGPGTRLTVT.

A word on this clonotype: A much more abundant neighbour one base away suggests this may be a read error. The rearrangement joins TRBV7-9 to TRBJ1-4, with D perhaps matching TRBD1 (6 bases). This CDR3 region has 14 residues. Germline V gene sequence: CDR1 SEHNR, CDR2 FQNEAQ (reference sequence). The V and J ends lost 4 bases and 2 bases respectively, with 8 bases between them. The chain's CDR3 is CASSSQGTNEKLFF. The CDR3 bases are TGTGCCAGCAGCTCGCAGGGGACTAATGAAAAACTGTTTTTT.

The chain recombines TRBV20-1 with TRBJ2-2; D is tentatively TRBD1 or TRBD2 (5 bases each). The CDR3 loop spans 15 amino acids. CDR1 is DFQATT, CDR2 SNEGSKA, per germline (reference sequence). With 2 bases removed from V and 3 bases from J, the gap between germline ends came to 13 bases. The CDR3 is CSARKATADTGELFF. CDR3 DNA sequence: TGCAGTGCTAGAAAAGCGACAGCGGACACCGGGGAGCTGTTTTTT.

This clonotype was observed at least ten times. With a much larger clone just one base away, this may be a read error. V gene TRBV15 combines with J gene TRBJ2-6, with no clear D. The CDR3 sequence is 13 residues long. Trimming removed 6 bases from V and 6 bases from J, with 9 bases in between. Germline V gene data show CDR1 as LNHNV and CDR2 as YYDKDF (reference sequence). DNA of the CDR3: TGTGCCACCAGTACCTTCGTGGCCAACGTCCTGACTTTC. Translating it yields CATSTFVANVLTF.